The 21 T cell receptor beta chains reported below all come from one sample, sequenced in a study of vaccination and CD4 T cells after COVID-19. For these receptors, no antigen is known. At the Johns Hopkins FTIC core, DNA taken from cultured CD4+ T cells was sequenced by way of the Oncomine TCR Beta short-read assay. TCRdb reprocessed the PCR reads via MiXCR and lists one record per CDR3 protein. Of approximately 3,000 distinct CDR3 sequences listed, 77% are singletons. Treatment of the sample: roughly ten-day PBMC culture with coronavirus spike peptide pools or control peptides (ViraFEST assay). Sequencing used CD4+ T cells from blood, cultured in vitro. The receptor set was obtained from a human donor who had recovered from COVID-19.

The CDR3 protein is CASSLVEEPRWPQHF. The DNA for the CDR3 is TGTGCCAGCAGCCTAGTCGAGGAGCCCCGGTGGCCCCAGCATTTT. V gene TRBV7-9 combines with J gene TRBJ1-5; D is unclear. Germline-derived CDR1 and CDR2 are SEHNR and FQNEAQ (reference sequence). Trimming removed 5 bases from V and 9 bases from J, with 20 bases in between. CDR3 size: 15 residues. Supplemented by reference TRBV7-9 and TRBJ1-5, the full variable domain reads DTGVSQNPRHKITKRGQNVTFRCDPISEHNRLYWYRQTLGQGPEFLTYFQNEAQLEKSRLLSDRFSAERPKGSFSTLEIQRTEQGDSAMYLCASSLVEEPRWPQHFGDGTRLSIL.

The rearrangement joins TRBV27 to TRBJ1-5; D is possibly TRBD1 (5 bases). The CDR3 consists of 15 residues. With 3 bases removed from V and 1 base from J, the gap between germline ends came to 10 bases. Germline V gene sequence: CDR1 MNHEY, CDR2 SMNVEV (reference sequence). CDR3 in DNA: TGTGCCAGCAGTTTCGCCAGGGCGAGCAATCAGCCCCAGCATTTT. Encoded protein: CASSFARASNQPQHF.

The chain carries TRBV7-9 and TRBJ1-3; a possible D gene is TRBD1 (5 bases). The CDR3 covers 14 residues. The germline CDR1 and CDR2 sequences are SEHNR and FQNEAQ (reference sequence). The V and J ends lost 10 bases and 0 bases respectively, with 13 bases between them. CDR3 sequence (DNA): TGTGCCATCCCCCGGGGGAGCTCTGGAAACACCATATATTTT. Its protein product is CAIPRGSSGNTIYF.

This clonotype is termed medium-sized. The chain is built from TRBV10-3 and TRBJ2-3; D call uncertain. Germline loops: CDR1 ENHRY, CDR2 SYGVKD. The CDR3 length is 13 residues. The V and J ends lost 3 bases and 0 bases respectively, with 4 bases between them. CDR3 sequence: CAISEGSTDTQYF. CDR3 nucleotide sequence: TGTGCCATCAGTGAAGGTAGCACAGATACGCAGTATTTT.

This clonotype rates as large. The V gene is TRBV6-1, the J gene TRBJ2-7; 11 positions match TRBD1. Losses at the gene ends were 5 bases for V and 6 bases for J; bases not matched to a gene: 6. The CDR3 sequence is 14 residues long. Germline CDR1 is MNHNS and CDR2 is SASEGT. CDR3: CASSTGQGAGEQYF. For the CDR3, the DNA is TGTGCCAGCAGTACCGGACAGGGGGCGGGCGAGCAGTACTTC.

The chain links TRBV7-2 to TRBJ1-2; unclear D gene. Germline-derived CDR1 and CDR2 are SGHTA and FQGNSA. This CDR3 spans 14 amino acids. V lost 5 bases and J lost 3, with 13 bases in between. Here the CDR3 DNA reads TGTGCCAGCAGCCCCCGCAGGTCTGACTATGGCTACACCTTC. Translation gives CASSPRRSDYGYTF. The full variable domain, its missing parts supplied by reference TRBV7-2 and TRBJ1-2, is GAGVSQSPSNKVTEKGKDVELRCDPISGHTALYWYRQSLGQGLEFLIYFQGNSAPDKSGLPSDRFSAERTGGSVSTLTIQRTQQEDSAVYLCASSPRRSDYGYTFGSGTRLTVV.

The chain carries TRBV7-3 and TRBJ1-6; D uncertain. Trimming removed 5 bases at V and 14 bases at J, with 16 bases between. This CDR3 is 13 amino acids long. Per germline, CDR1 SGHTA and CDR2 FQGTGA. CDR3 bases: TGTGCCAGCAGCCCCCCAGGCACGTCGACCCTCCACTTT. As protein: CASSPPGTSTLHF.

This chain uses TRBV6-1 with TRBJ2-2, with TRBD2 matching over 12 bases. Germline V gene lookup returns CDR1 MNHNS and CDR2 SASEGT. The CDR3 is 18 amino acids. V lost 2 bases and J lost 7; bases outside the gene matches: 11. The CDR3 protein is CASSETPPGLAGHGELFF. CDR3 DNA: TGTGCCAGCAGTGAAACACCACCGGGACTAGCGGGTCACGGGGAGCTGTTTTTT.

This clonotype is categorized as large. A read error may account for a junction end that differs from germline. The chain couples TRBV11-2 to TRBJ1-2; the match to TRBD1 covers 12 bases. Germline-derived CDR1 and CDR2 are SGHAT and FQNNGV. The CDR3 runs to 17 residues. DNA of the CDR3: TGTGCCAGCAGCTTAGATAATAACGTTCGAGGGACAGGGGGCTTCACCTTC. Encoded protein: CASSLDNNVRGTGGFTF.

The chain employs TRBV10-3 and TRBJ1-5, with TRBD1 identical over 7 bases. The CDR3 runs 15 residues. V gave up 8 bases and J gave up 4 bases; unmatched junction bases: 11. Germline CDR1 is ENHRY and CDR2 is SYGVKD. DNA of the CDR3: TGTGCCATCTCCTTGGGCGGGACAGATAATCAGCCCCAGCATTTT. Encoded protein: CAISLGGTDNQPQHF.

The V and J genes are TRBV6-4 and TRBJ2-3; 10 bases are a match to TRBD2. The ends lost 5 bases at V and 1 base at J; junction bases unmatched: 3. CDR1 is MRHNA and CDR2 is SNTAGT in the germline V gene. This CDR3 is 15 amino acids long. CDR3 coding DNA: TGTGCCAGCAGTCTTCTAGCGGGGGGCACAGATACGCAGTATTTT. The encoded protein is CASSLLAGGTDTQYF.

This chain uses TRBV24-1 with TRBJ2-2; no clear D. The CDR3 covers 14 residues. CDR1 is KGHDR, CDR2 SFDVKD, per germline. The germline V and J ends were trimmed by 3 bases and 2 bases, with 6 bases remaining between them. The CDR3 here is CATSDNSNTGELFF. The CDR3 DNA is TGTGCCACCAGTGATAACAGCAACACCGGGGAGCTGTTTTTT.

This chain joins TRBV21-1 and TRBJ1-5; TRBD1 is taken as the D call from the table, unchecked against the DNA. TRBV21-1 represents a pseudogene. The CDR3 is 15 amino acids. CDR3 coding DNA: TGTGCCAGCAGCACGTGGGACAGGGGAAATCAGCCCCAGCATTTT. The encoded protein is CASSTWDRGNQPQHF.

The rearrangement links TRBV20-1 to TRBJ2-3; D is unclear. V lost 5 bases, J lost 0 bases, and 24 bases lay in between. The length of the CDR3 is 18 residues. CDR1 is DFQATT and CDR2 is SNEGSKA in the germline V gene (reference sequence). CDR3: CSADTTASYGTSTDTQYF. CDR3 coding DNA: TGCAGTGCTGACACAACCGCCTCTTATGGCACTAGCACAGATACGCAGTATTTT.

CDR3 in amino acids: CASAGQETQYF. In DNA form, the CDR3 reads TGTGCCAGCGCAGGACAAGAGACCCAGTACTTC. The rearrangement joins TRBV2 to TRBJ2-5; D not resolved. The V end was cut by 8 bases, the J end by 2 bases, with 6 bases between. This CDR3 has 11 amino acids. The germline CDR1 and CDR2 sequences are SNHLY and FYNNEI.

Within the sample, this clonotype is large. The chain employs TRBV10-3 and TRBJ1-1; the match to TRBD1 covers 7 bases. The germline V gene has CDR1 ENHRY and CDR2 SYGVKD. This CDR3 comprises 14 residues. The J segment lost 7 bases and the V segment lost 6 bases, leaving 11 bases of the junction unmatched. The CDR3 loop is CAISPTGVKDEAFF. In DNA form, the CDR3 reads TGTGCCATCAGCCCAACAGGGGTTAAGGATGAAGCTTTCTTT.

This clonotype was picked up one time. The rearrangement uses TRBV19 and TRBJ1-6, with 12 nucleotides matching TRBD1. This CDR3 contains 16 residues. Germline V gives CDR1 LNHDA, CDR2 SQIVND (reference sequence). V lost 7 bases to trimming and J lost 10 bases; unmatched junction nucleotides: 11. The CDR3 sequence is CASTRGDRGRGSPLHF. The CDR3 DNA reads TGTGCCAGTACCCGAGGGGACAGGGGGCGAGGGTCACCCCTCCACTTT.

By share of the sample, this clonotype is large. This chain uses TRBV18 with TRBJ2-7, with 9 bases that match TRBD2. V dropped 2 bases and J dropped 5; count of bases not matched to a gene: 10. Looked up from germline, CDR1 is KGHSH and CDR2 is LQKENI. There are 16 residues in the CDR3. This chain's CDR3 is CASSPSPGLASHEQYF. DNA for the CDR3: TGTGCCAGCTCACCATCCCCGGGACTAGCATCCCACGAGCAGTACTTC.

Only a few counts were recorded for this clonotype. The chain joins TRBV27 to TRBJ1-5; D is ambiguous. The V gene lost 5 bases and the J gene lost 0 bases, with 8 bases spanning the gap. Germline lookup yields CDR1 MNHEY and CDR2 SMNVEV (reference sequence). This CDR3 spans 14 amino acids. The CDR3 DNA reads as TGTGCCAGCAGTCCTGCGTATAGCAATCAGCCCCAGCATTTT. Residues: CASSPAYSNQPQHF.

The V gene is TRBV7-9, the J gene TRBJ2-1, with 8 positions matching TRBD1. This CDR3 is 14 amino acids long. Germline V CDR1 and CDR2: SEHNR, FQNEAQ (reference sequence). The trim removed 5 bases at V and 8 bases at J, leaving 8 bases unmatched. The CDR3 DNA is TGTGCCAGCAGCCGCAGGACAGGGAAGGATGAGCAGTTCTTC. It codes for CASSRRTGKDEQFF.

The chain uses TRBV7-9 and TRBJ1-1, with D perhaps matching TRBD1 (6 bases). Germline-derived CDR1 and CDR2 are SEHNR and FQNEAQ (reference sequence). With 1 base removed from V and 0 bases from J, the gap between germline ends came to 15 bases. The CDR3 runs to 17 residues. The DNA for the CDR3 is TGTGCCAGCAGCTTAGTACTATACAGGGACATGAACACTGAAGCTTTCTTT. Translated: CASSLVLYRDMNTEAFF. Drawing the rest from reference TRBV7-9 and TRBJ1-1, the complete variable domain is DTGVSQNPRHKITKRGQNVTFRCDPISEHNRLYWYRQTLGQGPEFLTYFQNEAQLEKSRLLSDRFSAERPKGSFSTLEIQRTEQGDSAMYLCASSLVLYRDMNTEAFFGQGTRLTVV.